This T cell receptor beta chain was identified during a study of beta chain features in type 1 diabetes. The study, taken as a whole, reports: Type 1 diabetes patients showed a moderate but significant shortening of TCRB CDR3s in all four CD4+ subsets. Reduced insertions and increased deletions marked VDJ junctions in type 1 diabetes patients.

Expressed TCRB transcripts got sequenced, as all isolated RNA was reverse transcribed. Profiling relied on immunoSEQ multiplex PCR, and the TCRdb table lists in-frame clones only, not all of them. The data show some 360,000 clones, about 10% seen once. Only a few counts were recorded for this clone. The antigen remains unidentified. The CDR3 loop spans 15 amino acids. CDR1 and CDR2 from the germline V gene are LGHNA and YSLEER. Trimming cost V 4 bases and J 4 bases; bases outside gene matches: 4. The sequence derives from a young man with type 1 diabetes. The rearrangement uses TRBV4-3 and TRBJ2-4, with 10 positions matching TRBD1. The specimen was central memory CD4+ T cells from blood. CDR3 nucleotides: TGCGCCAGCAGCCCCCGACAGGGGGCAAAAAACATTCAGTACTTC. Translation: CASSPRQGAKNIQYF.